The clone carrying this T cell receptor (beta chain) was counted ten times or more. The antigen is unknown. This record comes from a study of CD8 T cells in ankylosing spondylitis. General study findings and limits: Within ankylosing spondylitis blood, a TCR beta motif made up of seven to nine highly homologous variants appeared to be characteristic.

CDR3 length: 14 amino acids. CDR1 is LGHNA and CDR2 is YSLEER in the germline V gene. The germline V and J ends were trimmed by 1 base and 2 bases, with 6 bases remaining between them. MiXCR, applied by TCRdb to the 5' RACE reads, yields one record per CDR3 protein. Counted here are some 840,000 distinct CDR3 sequences, about 10% occurring once; the ten biggest clones make up roughly 0.51%. The TCR was taken from a male donor with ankylosing spondylitis. This chain links TRBV4-3 with TRBJ1-3; D may be TRBD1 (5 bases). The sequenced sample consisted of blood, either unsorted or a sorted T cell fraction (not recorded which). The CDR3 protein is CASSQAGPGNTIYF. The CDR3, as DNA: TGCGCCAGCAGCCAAGCAGGGCCTGGAAACACCATATATTTT.